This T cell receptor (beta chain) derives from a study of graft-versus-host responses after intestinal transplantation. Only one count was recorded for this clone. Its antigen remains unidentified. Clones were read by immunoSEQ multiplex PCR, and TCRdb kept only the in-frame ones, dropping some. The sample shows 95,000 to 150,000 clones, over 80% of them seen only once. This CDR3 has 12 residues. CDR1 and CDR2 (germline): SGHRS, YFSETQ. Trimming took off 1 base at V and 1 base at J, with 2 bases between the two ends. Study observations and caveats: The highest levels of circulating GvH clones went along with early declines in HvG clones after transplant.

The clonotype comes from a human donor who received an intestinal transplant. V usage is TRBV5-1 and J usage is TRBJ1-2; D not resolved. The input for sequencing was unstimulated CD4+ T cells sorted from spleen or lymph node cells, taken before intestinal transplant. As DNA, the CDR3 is TGCGCCAGCAGCTTGCGTAACTATGGCTACACCTTC. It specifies CASSLRNYGYTF.